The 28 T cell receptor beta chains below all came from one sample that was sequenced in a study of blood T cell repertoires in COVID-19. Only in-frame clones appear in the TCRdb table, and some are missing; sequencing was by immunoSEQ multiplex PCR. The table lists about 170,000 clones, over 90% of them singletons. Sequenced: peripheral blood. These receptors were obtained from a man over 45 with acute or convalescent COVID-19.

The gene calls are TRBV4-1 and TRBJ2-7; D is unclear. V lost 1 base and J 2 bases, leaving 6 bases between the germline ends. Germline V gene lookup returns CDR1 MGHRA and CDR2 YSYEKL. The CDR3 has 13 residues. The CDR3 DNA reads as TGCGCCAGCAGCCAAGTGTTAGCCTACGAGCAGTACTTC. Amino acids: CASSQVLAYEQYF.

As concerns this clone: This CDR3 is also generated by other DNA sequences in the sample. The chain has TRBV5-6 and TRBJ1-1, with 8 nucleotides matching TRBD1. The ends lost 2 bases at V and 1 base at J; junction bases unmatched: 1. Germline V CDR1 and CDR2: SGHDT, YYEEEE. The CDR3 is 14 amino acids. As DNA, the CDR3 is TGTGCCAGCAGCTTCGGACAGGGGAACACTGAAGCTTTCTTT. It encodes CASSFGQGNTEAFF.

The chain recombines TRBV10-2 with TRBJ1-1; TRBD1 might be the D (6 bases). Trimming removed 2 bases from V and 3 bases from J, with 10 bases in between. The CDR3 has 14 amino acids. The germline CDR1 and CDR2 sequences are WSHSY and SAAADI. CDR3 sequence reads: CASSELGQYTEAFF. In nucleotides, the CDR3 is TGCGCCAGCAGTGAGCTCGGACAGTACACTGAAGCTTTCTTT.

CDR3 bases: TGTGCCAGCTCACCGAGGAGACAGGGAAGAAATACAGATACGCAGTATTTT. Residues: CASSPRRQGRNTDTQYF. The gene calls are TRBV18 and TRBJ2-3; TRBD1 matches 7 bases. Looked up from germline, CDR1 is KGHSH and CDR2 is LQKENI. The junction had 12 bases not matched to a gene; V was cut back by 3 bases and J by 3 bases. This CDR3 has 17 residues.

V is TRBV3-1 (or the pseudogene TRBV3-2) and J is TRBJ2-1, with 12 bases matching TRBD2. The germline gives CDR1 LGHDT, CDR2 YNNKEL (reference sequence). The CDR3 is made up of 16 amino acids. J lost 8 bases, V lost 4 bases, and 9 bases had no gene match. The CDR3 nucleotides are TGTGCCAGCAGCCGCCGGACTAGCGGGGCCGAGGATGAGCAGTTCTTC. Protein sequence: CASSRRTSGAEDEQFF.

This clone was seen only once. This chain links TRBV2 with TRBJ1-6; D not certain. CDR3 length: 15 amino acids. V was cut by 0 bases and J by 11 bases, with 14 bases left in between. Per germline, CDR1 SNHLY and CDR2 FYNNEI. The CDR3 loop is CASSEAGQETTPLHF. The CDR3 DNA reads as TGTGCCAGCAGTGAAGCTGGCCAGGAGACTACACCCCTCCACTTT. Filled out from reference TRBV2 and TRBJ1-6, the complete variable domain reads EPEVTQTPSHQVTQMGQEVILRCVPISNHLYFYWYRQILGQKVEFLVSFYNNEISEKSEIFDDQFSVERPDGSNFTLKIRSTKLEDSAMYFCASSEAGQETTPLHFGNGTRLTVT.

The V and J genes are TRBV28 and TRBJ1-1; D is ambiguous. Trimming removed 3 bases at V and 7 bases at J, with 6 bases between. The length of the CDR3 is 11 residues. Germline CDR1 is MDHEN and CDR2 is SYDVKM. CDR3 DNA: TGTGCCAGCAGTTTCGGTCTTGAAGCTTTCTTT. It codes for CASSFGLEAFF.

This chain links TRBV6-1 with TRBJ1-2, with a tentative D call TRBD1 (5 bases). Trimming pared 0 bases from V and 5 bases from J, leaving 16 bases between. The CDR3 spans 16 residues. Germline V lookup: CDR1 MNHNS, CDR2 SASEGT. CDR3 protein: CASSEAWGGILYGYTF. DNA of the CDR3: TGTGCCAGCAGTGAAGCCTGGGGGGGGATATTATATGGCTACACCTTC.

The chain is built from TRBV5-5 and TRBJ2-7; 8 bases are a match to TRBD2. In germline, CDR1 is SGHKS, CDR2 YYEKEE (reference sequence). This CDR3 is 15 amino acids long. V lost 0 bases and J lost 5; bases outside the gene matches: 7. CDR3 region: CASSLDRGGRDEQYV. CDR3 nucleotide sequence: TGTGCCAGCAGCTTGGATCGGGGGGGCCGGGACGAGCAGTACGTC.

The CDR3 coding sequence is TGTGCCAGCAGCTTGAAGAGCGGAAACACCGGGGAGCTGTTTTTT. Translated, it gives CASSLKSGNTGELFF. V gene TRBV5-4 combines with J gene TRBJ2-2; TRBD2 is a possible D gene (5 bases). Germline loops: CDR1 SGHNT, CDR2 YYREEE (reference sequence). Trimming left V 1 base short and J 2 bases short, with 9 bases between. This CDR3 contains 15 residues.

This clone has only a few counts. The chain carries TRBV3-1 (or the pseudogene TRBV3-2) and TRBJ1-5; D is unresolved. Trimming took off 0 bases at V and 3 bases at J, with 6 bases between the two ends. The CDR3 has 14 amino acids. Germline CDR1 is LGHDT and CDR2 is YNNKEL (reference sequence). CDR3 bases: TGTGCCAGCAGCCAAGACAGTGTCAATCAGCCCCAGCATTTT. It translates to CASSQDSVNQPQHF.

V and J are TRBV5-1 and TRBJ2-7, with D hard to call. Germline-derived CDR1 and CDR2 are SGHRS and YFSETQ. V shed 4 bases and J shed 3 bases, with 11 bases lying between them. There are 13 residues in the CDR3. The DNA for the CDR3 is TGCGCCAGCAGCCCCCCACTTGGCTACGAGCAGTACTTC. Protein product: CASSPPLGYEQYF.

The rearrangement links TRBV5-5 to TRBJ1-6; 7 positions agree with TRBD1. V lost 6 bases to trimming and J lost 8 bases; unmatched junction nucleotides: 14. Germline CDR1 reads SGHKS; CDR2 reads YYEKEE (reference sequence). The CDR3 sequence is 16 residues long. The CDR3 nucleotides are TGTGCCAGCAACACGCCAACAGGGGTAAGGGATTCACCCCTCCACTTT. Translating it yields CASNTPTGVRDSPLHF.

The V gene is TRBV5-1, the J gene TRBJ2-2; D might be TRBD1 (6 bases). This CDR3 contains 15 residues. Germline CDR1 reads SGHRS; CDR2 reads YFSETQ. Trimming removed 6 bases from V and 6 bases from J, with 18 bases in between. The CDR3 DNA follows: TGCGCCAGCACTCGAATGGCAGGGGATCCCGGGGAGCTGTTTTTT. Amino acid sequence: CASTRMAGDPGELFF.

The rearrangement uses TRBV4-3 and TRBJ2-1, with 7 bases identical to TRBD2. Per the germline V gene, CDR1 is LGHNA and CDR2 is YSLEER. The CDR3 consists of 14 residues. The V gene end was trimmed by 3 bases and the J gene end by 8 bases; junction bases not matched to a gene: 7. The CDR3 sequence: CASSQGWGGYEQFF. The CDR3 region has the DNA TGCGCCAGCAGCCAGGGGTGGGGGGGGTATGAGCAGTTCTTC.

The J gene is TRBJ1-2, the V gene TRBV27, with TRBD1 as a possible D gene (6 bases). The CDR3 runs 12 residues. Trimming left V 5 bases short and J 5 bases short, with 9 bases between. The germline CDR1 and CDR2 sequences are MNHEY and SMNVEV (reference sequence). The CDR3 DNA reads TGTGCCAGCAGTGAGACAGGATATGGCTACACCTTC. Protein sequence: CASSETGYGYTF.

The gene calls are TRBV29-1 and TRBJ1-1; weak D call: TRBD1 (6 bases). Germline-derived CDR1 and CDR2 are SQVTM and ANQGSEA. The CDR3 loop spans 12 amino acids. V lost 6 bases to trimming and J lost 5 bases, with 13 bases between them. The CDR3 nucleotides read TGCAGCGTCAGAGGGGGAGCAACTGAAGCTTTCTTT. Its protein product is CSVRGGATEAFF.

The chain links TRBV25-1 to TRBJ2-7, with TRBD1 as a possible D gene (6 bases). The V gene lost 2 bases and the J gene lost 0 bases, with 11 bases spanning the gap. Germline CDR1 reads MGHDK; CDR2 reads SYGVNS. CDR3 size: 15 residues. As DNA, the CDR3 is TGTGCCAGCAGTGAAGGACAGCGGATCTCCTACGAGCAGTACTTC. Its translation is CASSEGQRISYEQYF.

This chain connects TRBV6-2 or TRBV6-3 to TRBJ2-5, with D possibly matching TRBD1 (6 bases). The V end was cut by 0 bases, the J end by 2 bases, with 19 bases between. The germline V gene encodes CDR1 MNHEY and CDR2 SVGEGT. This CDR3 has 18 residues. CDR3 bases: TGTGCCAGCAGTTACTCGAGGGCGCGTACAGGGCGGCAAGAGACCCAGTACTTC. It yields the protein CASSYSRARTGRQETQYF.

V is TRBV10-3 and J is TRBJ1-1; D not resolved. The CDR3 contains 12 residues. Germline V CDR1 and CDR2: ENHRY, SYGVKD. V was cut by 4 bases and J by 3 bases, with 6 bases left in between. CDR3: CAISGGDTEAFF. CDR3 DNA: TGTGCCATCAGTGGAGGTGACACTGAAGCTTTCTTT.

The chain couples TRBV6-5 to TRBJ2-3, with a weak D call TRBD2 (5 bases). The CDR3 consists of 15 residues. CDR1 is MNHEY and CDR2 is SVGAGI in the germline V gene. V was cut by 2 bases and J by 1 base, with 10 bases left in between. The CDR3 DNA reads TGTGCCAGCAGTTACGTCGGGGTTGGCACAGATACGCAGTATTTT. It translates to CASSYVGVGTDTQYF.

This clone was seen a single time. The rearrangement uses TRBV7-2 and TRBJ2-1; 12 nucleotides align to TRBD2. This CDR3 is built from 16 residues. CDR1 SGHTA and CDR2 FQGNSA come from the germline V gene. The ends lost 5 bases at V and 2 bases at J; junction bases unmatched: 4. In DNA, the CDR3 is TGTGCCAGCAGCCGGACTAGCGGGAACGCCTACAATGAGCAGTTCTTC. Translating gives CASSRTSGNAYNEQFF.

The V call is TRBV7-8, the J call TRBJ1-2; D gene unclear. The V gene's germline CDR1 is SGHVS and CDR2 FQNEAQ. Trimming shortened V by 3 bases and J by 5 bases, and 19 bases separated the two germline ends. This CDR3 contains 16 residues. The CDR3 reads CASSLGARAAEYGYTF. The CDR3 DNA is TGTGCCAGCAGCTTGGGCGCGAGGGCAGCTGAATATGGCTACACCTTC.

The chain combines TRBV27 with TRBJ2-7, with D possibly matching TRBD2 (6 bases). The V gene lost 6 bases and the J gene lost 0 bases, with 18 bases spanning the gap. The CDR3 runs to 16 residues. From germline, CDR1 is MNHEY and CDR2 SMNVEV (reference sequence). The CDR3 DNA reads TGTGCCAGCAGCCTCCGGGGGAGCCCAAACTCCTACGAGCAGTACTTC. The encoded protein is CASSLRGSPNSYEQYF.

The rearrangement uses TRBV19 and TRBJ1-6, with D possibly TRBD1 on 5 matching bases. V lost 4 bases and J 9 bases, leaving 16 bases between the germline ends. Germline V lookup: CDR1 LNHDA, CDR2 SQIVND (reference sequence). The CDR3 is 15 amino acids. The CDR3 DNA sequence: TGTGCCAGTAGTACGGGCCCCGGGGGGACTTCACCCCTCCACTTT. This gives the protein CASSTGPGGTSPLHF. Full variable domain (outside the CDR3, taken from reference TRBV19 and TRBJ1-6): DGGITQSPKYLFRKEGQNVTLSCEQNLNHDAMYWYRQDPGQGLRLIYYSQIVNDFQKGDIAEGYSVSREKKESFPLTVTSAQKNPTAFYLCASSTGPGGTSPLHFGNGTRLTVT.

The DNA for the CDR3 is TGTGCCAGCAGTTTATCGAACCAACGACTAGCGTCACACACCGGGGAGCTGTTTTTT. This gives the protein CASSLSNQRLASHTGELFF. The V call is TRBV27, the J call TRBJ2-2, with TRBD2 identical over 8 bases. The CDR3 totals 19 residues. V shed 0 bases, J shed 3 bases, and the junction held 12 bases outside the gene matches. CDR1 is MNHEY and CDR2 is SMNVEV in the germline V gene (reference sequence).

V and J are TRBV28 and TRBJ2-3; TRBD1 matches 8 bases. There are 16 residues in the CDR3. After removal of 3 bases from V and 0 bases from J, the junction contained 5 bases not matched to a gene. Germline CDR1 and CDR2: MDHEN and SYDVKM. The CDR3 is CASSFQQGVSTDTQYF. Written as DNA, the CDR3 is TGTGCCAGCAGTTTCCAACAGGGGGTTAGCACAGATACGCAGTATTTT.

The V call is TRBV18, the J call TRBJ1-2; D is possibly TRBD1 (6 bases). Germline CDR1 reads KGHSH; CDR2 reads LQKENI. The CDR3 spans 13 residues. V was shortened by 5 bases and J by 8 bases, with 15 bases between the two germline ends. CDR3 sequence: CASSDQGRGGYTF. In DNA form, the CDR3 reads TGTGCCAGCTCAGACCAGGGGAGAGGGGGCTACACCTTC. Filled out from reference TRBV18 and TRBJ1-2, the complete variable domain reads NAGVMQNPRHLVRRRGQEARLRCSPMKGHSHVYWYRQLPEEGLKFMVYLQKENIIDESGMPKERFSAEFPKEGPSILRIQQVVRGDSAAYFCASSDQGRGGYTFGSGTRLTVV.